This T cell receptor beta chain stems from a study of cytomegalovirus exposure and HLA in healthy donors. Whole-study findings and limits: In vitro, a few CMV-associated chains proved specific for CMV antigens.

Profiling relied on immunoSEQ multiplex PCR, and the TCRdb table lists in-frame clones only, not all of them. The sample has approximately 180,000 clones; around nine tenths are singletons. This clone appeared once. Its antigen is undetermined. The donors were in the approximately 120-subject validation cohort; that cohort was separate from the 666-subject first cohort. The sequenced sample consisted of PBMCs. The source is a woman under 40 in good health and CMV-seronegative.

CDR3 in amino acids: CASRGQLNTEAFF. The CDR3 nucleotides are TGCGCCAGCAGGGGACAGCTGAACACTGAAGCTTTCTTT. The gene calls are TRBV10-1 and TRBJ1-1; 7 bases match TRBD1. The germline V gene has CDR1 WNHNN and CDR2 SYGVQD (reference sequence). The V gene end was trimmed by 6 bases and the J gene end by 0 bases; junction bases not matched to a gene: 1. The length of the CDR3 is 13 residues.